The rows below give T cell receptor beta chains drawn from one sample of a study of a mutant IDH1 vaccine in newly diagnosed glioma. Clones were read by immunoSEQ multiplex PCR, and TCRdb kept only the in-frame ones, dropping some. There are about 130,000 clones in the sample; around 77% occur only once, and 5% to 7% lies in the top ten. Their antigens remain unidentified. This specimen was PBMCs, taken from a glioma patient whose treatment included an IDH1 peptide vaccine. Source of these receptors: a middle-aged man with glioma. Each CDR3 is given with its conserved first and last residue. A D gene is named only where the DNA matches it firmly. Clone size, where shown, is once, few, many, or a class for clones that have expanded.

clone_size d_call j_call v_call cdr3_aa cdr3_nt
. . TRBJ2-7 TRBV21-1 CASSSKAPGTGSTYEQYF TGTGCCAGCAGCTCAAAGGCCCCCGGGACAGGGAGTACCTACGAGCAGTACTTC
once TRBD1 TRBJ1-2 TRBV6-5 CASSYSAGGYGYTF TGTGCCAGCAGTTACTCGGCAGGGGGCTATGGCTACACCTTC
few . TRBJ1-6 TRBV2 CASSAQGTRSPLHF TGTGCCAGCAGTGCCCAGGGAACGCGGTCACCCCTCCACTTT
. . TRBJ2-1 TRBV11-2 CASSPTPALGLPYNEQFF TGTGCCAGCAGCCCGACCCCCGCACTAGGTCTCCCCTACAATGAGCAGTTCTTC
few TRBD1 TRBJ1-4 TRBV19 CASRDRVGSTTNEKLFF TGTGCCAGTAGGGACAGGGTGGGCTCTACAACTAATGAAAAACTGTTTTTT
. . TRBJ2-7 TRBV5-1 CASSLDRISYEQYF TGCGCCAGCAGCTTGGACAGGATATCCTACGAGCAGTACTTC
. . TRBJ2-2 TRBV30 CAWSGEVGELFF TGTGCCTGGAGTGGGGAGGTCGGGGAGCTGTTTTTT
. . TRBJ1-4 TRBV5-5 CASSLETAKLFF TGTGCCAGCAGCTTAGAAACGGCAAAACTGTTTTTT
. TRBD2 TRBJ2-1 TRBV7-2 CASSLYPAGDNEQFF TGTGCCAGCAGCTTATATCCAGCGGGGGACAATGAGCAGTTCTTC
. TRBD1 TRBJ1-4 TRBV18 CASSPTGVVEKLFF TGTGCCAGCTCACCAACAGGGGTTGTTGAAAAACTGTTTTTT
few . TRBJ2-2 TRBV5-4 CASSLNTGELFF TGTGCCAGCAGCTTGAACACCGGGGAGCTGTTTTTT
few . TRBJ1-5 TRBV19 CASSEGDVPYQPQHF TGTGCCAGTAGTGAGGGGGACGTCCCCTATCAGCCCCAGCATTTT
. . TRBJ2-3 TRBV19 CASRPRKATDTQYF TGTGCCAGTAGACCCAGAAAGGCCACAGATACGCAGTATTTT
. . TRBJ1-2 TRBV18 CASSRLTGMDGYTF TGTGCCAGCTCACGACTCACAGGGATGGATGGCTACACCTTC
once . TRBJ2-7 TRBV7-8 CASKVMSGTYEQYF TGTGCCAGCAAAGTGATGAGCGGCACCTACGAGCAGTACTTC